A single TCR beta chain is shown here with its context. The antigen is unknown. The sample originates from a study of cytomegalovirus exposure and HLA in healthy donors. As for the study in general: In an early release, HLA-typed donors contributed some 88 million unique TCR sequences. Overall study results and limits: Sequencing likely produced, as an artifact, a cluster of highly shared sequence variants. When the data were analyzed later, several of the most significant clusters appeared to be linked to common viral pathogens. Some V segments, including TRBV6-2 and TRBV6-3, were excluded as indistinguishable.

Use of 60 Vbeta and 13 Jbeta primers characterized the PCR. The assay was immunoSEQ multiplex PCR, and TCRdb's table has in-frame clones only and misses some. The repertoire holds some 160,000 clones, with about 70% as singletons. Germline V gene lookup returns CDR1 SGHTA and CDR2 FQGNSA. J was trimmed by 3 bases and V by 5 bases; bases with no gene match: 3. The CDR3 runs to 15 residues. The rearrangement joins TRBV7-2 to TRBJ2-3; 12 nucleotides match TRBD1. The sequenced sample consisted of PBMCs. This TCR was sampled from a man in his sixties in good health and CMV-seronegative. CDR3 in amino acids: CASSPGQGATDTQYF. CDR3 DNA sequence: TGTGCCAGCAGCCCGGGACAGGGGGCTACAGATACGCAGTATTTT.